Following are 16 T cell receptor beta chains from one sample sequenced in a study of molecular identifiers for immune sequencing clone quantification. TCRdb used MiXCR to reprocess the PCR reads, holding one entry per CDR3 protein. The sample lists around 470,000 distinct CDR3 sequences; 20% to 25% were seen once. Specimen: naive CD8+ T cells from blood, with Jurkat cell RNA spiked in. Specified subset: FACS-sorted CD8+CD4-CCR7+CD45RA+ naive T cells. These receptors all stem from a human donor in good health. Some libraries in this study had Jurkat cell RNA spiked in.

This clonotype has a count of ten or more. V is TRBV11-2 and J is TRBJ2-6; tentatively, D is TRBD1 (5 bases). The germline CDR1 and CDR2 sequences are SGHAT and FQNNGV. The V end lost 5 bases, the J end lost 4 bases, and 12 bases lay between the germline ends. This CDR3 spans 15 amino acids. The CDR3 spells CASSVQADGANVLTF. The CDR3 DNA follows: TGTGCCAGCAGCGTACAGGCGGACGGGGCCAACGTCCTGACTTTC.

The gene calls are TRBV20-1 and TRBJ1-1; D is ambiguous. The CDR3 covers 13 residues. In germline, CDR1 is DFQATT, CDR2 SNEGSKA (reference sequence). Trimming stripped 5 bases from V and 0 bases from J, with 10 bases between. The CDR3, as DNA: TGCAGTGCTGAAGGCAGTATGAACACTGAAGCTTTCTTT. Amino acid sequence: CSAEGSMNTEAFF.

This clonotype was found a few times. The chain couples TRBV2 to TRBJ2-3; D unclear. Trimming took off 7 bases at V and 4 bases at J, with 9 bases between the two ends. Germline CDR1 is SNHLY and CDR2 is FYNNEI. The CDR3 length is 12 residues. The CDR3 region has the DNA TGTGCCAGCATGAATCATCCAGATACGCAGTATTTT. Protein: CASMNHPDTQYF.

The sample holds a few counts of this clonotype. The V and J genes are TRBV11-2 and TRBJ2-2; D not certain. CDR3 length equals 14 residues. Germline V lookup: CDR1 SGHAT, CDR2 FQNNGV. Trimming left V 1 base short and J 6 bases short, with 9 bases between. The CDR3 nucleotides read TGTGCCAGCAGCTTAGGCCCCCGTCCCGGGGAGCTGTTTTTT. It is translated as CASSLGPRPGELFF.

This clonotype was seen more than once but under ten times. The rearrangement uses TRBV27 and TRBJ2-2, with 9 positions matching TRBD1. V trimming: 6 bases; J trimming: 6 bases; junction bases outside the gene matches: 11. Germline V lookup: CDR1 MNHEY, CDR2 SMNVEV (reference sequence). CDR3 length: 16 amino acids. The CDR3 spells CASSTRQGVISGELFF. In DNA form, the CDR3 reads TGTGCCAGCAGCACCCGACAGGGGGTAATTTCCGGGGAGCTGTTTTTT.

The chain links TRBV4-3 to TRBJ2-7, with 9 bases aligning to TRBD2. The J call may not be correct, given that the DNA end is closer to TRBJ2-1. Germline V gene lookup returns CDR1 LGHNA and CDR2 YSLEER. This CDR3 spans 15 amino acids. The CDR3 DNA is TGCGCCAGCAGCCAGGGTAGCGGGGGCTTCTACGAGCAGTTCTTC. Translation: CASSQGSGGFYEQFF.

This clonotype was counted at least ten times. This sequence joins TRBV29-1 and TRBJ2-2, with 7 bases lining up with TRBD1. J lost 4 bases, V lost 4 bases, and 3 bases had no gene match. The germline CDR1 and CDR2 sequences are SQVTM and ANQGSEA. CDR3 length: 13 residues. The CDR3 DNA follows: TGCAGCGTTGCAGGGGGAAGCACCGGGGAGCTGTTTTTT. It translates to CSVAGGSTGELFF.

A few counts support this clonotype. The chain uses TRBV9 and TRBJ2-3; 10 positions match TRBD2. The CDR3 spans 17 residues. Per germline, CDR1 SGDLS and CDR2 YYNGEE. V gave up 6 bases and J gave up 0 bases; unmatched junction bases: 10. CDR3 amino acids: CASNHNLLAGSTDTQYF. CDR3 DNA sequence: TGTGCCAGCAACCATAATCTACTAGCGGGGAGCACAGATACGCAGTATTTT.

V and J are TRBV6-5 and TRBJ2-7; D gene ambiguous. The CDR3 is 12 amino acids. The V end was cut by 2 bases, the J end by 11 bases, with 13 bases between. Per the germline V gene, CDR1 is MNHEY and CDR2 is SVGAGI. The CDR3 coding sequence is TGTGCCAGCAGTTACGGTTTGGATGTCGAGTACTTC. Translation gives CASSYGLDVEYF.

This clonotype was recorded a few times. The chain carries TRBV6-1 and TRBJ2-5; TRBD2 matches at 12 bases. The junction had 8 bases not matched to a gene; V was cut back by 5 bases and J by 1 base. Germline assignment: CDR1 MNHNS and CDR2 SASEGT. This CDR3 region has 17 residues. The CDR3 spells CASSTWTSGAFQETQYF. The CDR3 coding sequence is TGTGCCAGCAGTACCTGGACTAGCGGGGCTTTCCAAGAGACCCAGTACTTC.

The chain joins TRBV7-6 to TRBJ2-2; 8 bases agree with TRBD2. The germline gives CDR1 SGHVS, CDR2 FNYEAQ. The CDR3 runs 15 residues. The trim removed 2 bases at V and 3 bases at J, leaving 2 bases unmatched. This CDR3 reads CASSLQREYTGELFF. CDR3 bases: TGTGCCAGCAGCTTACAGCGGGAGTACACCGGGGAGCTGTTTTTT.

This clonotype was counted between two and nine times. This chain joins TRBV10-3 and TRBJ1-4, with D unclear. V lost 3 bases and J lost 7, with 12 bases in between. The germline V gene has CDR1 ENHRY and CDR2 SYGVKD. This CDR3 has 14 amino acids. The CDR3 coding sequence is TGTGCCATCAGTGATTGGGCAAGTTCTGAAAAACTGTTTTTT. Protein sequence: CAISDWASSEKLFF.

In the case of this clonotype: A much larger clone lies one base from this, so it may be a read error. The chain recombines TRBV12-3 or TRBV12-4 with TRBJ2-3; 9 positions match TRBD1. This CDR3 is built from 16 residues. CDR3 bases: TGTACCAGCAGGACGACGGGACAGGGTGTAGCAGATACGCAGTATTTT. Its translation is CTSRTTGQGVADTQYF.

This clonotype came up many times. The chain recombines TRBV15 with TRBJ2-3; D perhaps matches TRBD1 (6 bases). Looked up from germline, CDR1 is LNHNV and CDR2 is YYDKDF (reference sequence). The germline V and J ends were trimmed by 4 bases and 3 bases, with 11 bases remaining between them. The CDR3 is 14 amino acids. CDR3 sequence: CATSMDRETDTQYF. The CDR3 region has the DNA TGTGCCACCAGCATGGACAGAGAAACAGATACGCAGTATTTT.

The chain couples TRBV12-3 or TRBV12-4 to TRBJ1-5; TRBD1 matches at 7 bases. Trimming cost V 7 bases and J 5 bases; bases outside gene matches: 5. The CDR3 contains 13 residues. The CDR3 here is CASTGRGDQPQHF. CDR3 DNA sequence: TGTGCCAGCACGGGCAGGGGGGATCAGCCCCAGCATTTT.

This clonotype was recorded at least ten times. The rearrangement links TRBV6-2 or TRBV6-3 to TRBJ1-1, with D uncertain. In germline, CDR1 is MNHEY, CDR2 SVGEGT. The CDR3 consists of 14 residues. The ends were cut back, 5 bases at V and 0 bases at J, with 10 bases in the middle. CDR3 protein: CASSVSRMNTEAFF. CDR3 DNA sequence: TGTGCCAGCAGTGTCAGCCGTATGAACACTGAAGCTTTCTTT.